This T cell receptor beta chain comes out of a study of T cell responses to AZD1222 COVID-19 vaccine. Study context: It was second doses at about 4 or about 12 weeks that were pooled. The study, taken as a whole, reports: Most donors were white British, females outnumbered males, and clonal diversity was possibly underestimated.

Assay used: immunoSEQ multiplex PCR; TCRdb lists only in-frame clones, some missing. Of 150,000 or so clones in the sample, 90% to 95% were seen once. A note on this clone: Its antigen is undetermined.

The V gene's germline CDR1 is SGHDT and CDR2 YYEEEE. Trimming left V 2 bases short and J 6 bases short, with 8 bases between. This CDR3 comprises 12 residues. The sequencing used peripheral blood, collected on day 0 of AZD1222 vaccination. The rearrangement joins TRBV5-6 to TRBJ1-2; no clear D. The sequence derives from an adult in good health. CDR3 amino acids: CASSLRTDGYTF. The CDR3 coding sequence is TGTGCCAGCAGCTTAAGGACCGATGGCTACACCTTC.